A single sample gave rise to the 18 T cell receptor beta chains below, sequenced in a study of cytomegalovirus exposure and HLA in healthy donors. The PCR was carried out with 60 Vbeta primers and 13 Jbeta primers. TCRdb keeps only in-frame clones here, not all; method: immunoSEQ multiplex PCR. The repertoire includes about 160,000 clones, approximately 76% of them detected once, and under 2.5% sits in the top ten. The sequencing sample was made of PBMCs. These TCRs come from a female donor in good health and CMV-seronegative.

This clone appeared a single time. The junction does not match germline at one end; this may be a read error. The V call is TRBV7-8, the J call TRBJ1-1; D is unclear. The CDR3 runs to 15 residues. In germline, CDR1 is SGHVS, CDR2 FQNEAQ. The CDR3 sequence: CVSSLGQDWNTEAFF. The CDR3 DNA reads TGTGTCAGCAGCTTAGGGCAGGATTGGAACACTGAAGCTTTCTTT.

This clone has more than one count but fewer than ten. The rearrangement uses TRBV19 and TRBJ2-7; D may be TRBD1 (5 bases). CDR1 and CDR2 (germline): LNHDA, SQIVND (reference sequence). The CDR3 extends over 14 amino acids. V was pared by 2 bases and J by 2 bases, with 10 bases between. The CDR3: CASSIQGSAYEQYF. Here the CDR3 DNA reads TGTGCCAGTAGTATACAGGGAAGCGCCTACGAGCAGTACTTC.

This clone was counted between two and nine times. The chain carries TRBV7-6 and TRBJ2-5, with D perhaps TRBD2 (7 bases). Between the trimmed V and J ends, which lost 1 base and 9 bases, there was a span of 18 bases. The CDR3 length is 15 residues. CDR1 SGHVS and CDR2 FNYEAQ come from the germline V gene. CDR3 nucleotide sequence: TGTGCCAGCAGCTTAGTGGGAGGGGGGGGCCCCGCCCAGTACTTC. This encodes CASSLVGGGGPAQYF.

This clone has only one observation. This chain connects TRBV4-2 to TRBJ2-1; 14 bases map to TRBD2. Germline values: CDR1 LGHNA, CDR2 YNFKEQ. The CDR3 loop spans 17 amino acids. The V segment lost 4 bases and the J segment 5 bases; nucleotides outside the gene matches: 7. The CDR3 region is CASSLRLAGGPNNEQFF. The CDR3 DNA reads TGTGCCAGCAGCCTCCGACTAGCGGGAGGGCCAAACAATGAGCAGTTCTTC.

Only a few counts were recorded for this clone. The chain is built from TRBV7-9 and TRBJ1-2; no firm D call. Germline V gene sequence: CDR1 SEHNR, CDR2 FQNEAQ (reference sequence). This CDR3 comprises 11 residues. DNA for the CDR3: TGTGGCTCGCGGCGGGAATATGGCTACACCTTC. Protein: CGSRREYGYTF.

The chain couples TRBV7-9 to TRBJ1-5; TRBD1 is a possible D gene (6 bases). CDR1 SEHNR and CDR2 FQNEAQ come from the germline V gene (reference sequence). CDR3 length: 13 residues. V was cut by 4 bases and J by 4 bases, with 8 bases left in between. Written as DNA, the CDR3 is TGTGCCAGCAGCTATGACAGGAATCAGCCCCAGCATTTT. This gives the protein CASSYDRNQPQHF.

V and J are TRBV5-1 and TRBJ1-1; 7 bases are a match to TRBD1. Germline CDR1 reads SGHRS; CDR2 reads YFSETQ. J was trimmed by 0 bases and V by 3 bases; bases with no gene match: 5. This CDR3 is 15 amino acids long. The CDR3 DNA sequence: TGCGCCAGCAGCTATACAGGGGTTTTGAACACTGAAGCTTTCTTT. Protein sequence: CASSYTGVLNTEAFF.

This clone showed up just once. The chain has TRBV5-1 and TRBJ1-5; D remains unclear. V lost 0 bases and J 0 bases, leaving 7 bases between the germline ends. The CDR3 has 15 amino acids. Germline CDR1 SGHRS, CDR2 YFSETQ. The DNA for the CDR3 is TGCGCCAGCAGCTTGGATAGCATTAGCAATCAGCCCCAGCATTTT. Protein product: CASSLDSISNQPQHF.

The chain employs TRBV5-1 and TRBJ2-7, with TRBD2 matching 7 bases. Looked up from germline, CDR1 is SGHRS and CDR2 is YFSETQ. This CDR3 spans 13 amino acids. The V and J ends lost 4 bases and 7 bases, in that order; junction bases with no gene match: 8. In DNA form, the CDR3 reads TGCGCCAGCAGCGGACTAGTGGGAGAGGAGCAGTACTTC. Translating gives CASSGLVGEEQYF.

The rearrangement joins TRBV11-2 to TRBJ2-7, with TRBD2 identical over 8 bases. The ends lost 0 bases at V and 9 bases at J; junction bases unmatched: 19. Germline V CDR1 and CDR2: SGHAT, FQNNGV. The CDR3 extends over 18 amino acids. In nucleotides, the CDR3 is TGTGCCAGCAGCTTAGATCACGGGGGGGTAGCGGGAACCCAAGGGCAGTACTTC. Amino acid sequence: CASSLDHGGVAGTQGQYF.

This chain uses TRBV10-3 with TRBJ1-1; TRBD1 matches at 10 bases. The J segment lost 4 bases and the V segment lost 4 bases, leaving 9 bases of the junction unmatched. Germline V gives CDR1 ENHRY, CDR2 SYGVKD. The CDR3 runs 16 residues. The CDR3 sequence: CAISGVRTGGGTEAFF. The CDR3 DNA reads TGTGCCATCAGTGGCGTTCGGACAGGGGGAGGCACTGAAGCTTTCTTT.

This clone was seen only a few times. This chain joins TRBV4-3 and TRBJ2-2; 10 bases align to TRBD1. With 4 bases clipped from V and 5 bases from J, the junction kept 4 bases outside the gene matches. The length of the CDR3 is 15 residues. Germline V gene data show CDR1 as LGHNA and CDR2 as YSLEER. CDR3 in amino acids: CASSPRTGGTGELFF. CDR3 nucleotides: TGCGCCAGCAGCCCGAGGACAGGGGGAACCGGGGAGCTGTTTTTT.

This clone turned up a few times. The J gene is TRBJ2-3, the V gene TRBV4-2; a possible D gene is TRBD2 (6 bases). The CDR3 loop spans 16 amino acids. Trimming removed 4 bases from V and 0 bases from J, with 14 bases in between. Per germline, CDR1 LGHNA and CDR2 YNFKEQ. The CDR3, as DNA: TGTGCCAGCAGCCCTCTCGGGGGATCTAGCACAGATACGCAGTATTTT. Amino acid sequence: CASSPLGGSSTDTQYF.

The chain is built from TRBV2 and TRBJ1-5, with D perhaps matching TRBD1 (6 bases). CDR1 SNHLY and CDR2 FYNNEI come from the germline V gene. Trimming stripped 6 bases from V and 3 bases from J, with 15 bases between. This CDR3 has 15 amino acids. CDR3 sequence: CASRRTGIINQPQHF. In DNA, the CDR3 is TGTGCCAGCAGACGCACAGGGATTATCAATCAGCCCCAGCATTTT.

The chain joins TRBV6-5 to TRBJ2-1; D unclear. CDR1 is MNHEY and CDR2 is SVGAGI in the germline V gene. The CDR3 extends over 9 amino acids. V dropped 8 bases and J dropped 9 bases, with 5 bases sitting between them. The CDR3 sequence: CASGREQFF. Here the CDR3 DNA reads TGTGCCAGCGGCCGTGAGCAGTTCTTC.

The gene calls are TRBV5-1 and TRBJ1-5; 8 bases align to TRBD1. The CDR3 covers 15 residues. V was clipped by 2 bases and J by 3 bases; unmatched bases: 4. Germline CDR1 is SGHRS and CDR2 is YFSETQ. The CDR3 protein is CASSFTGGPNQPQHF. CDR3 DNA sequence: TGCGCCAGCAGCTTTACAGGGGGTCCCAATCAGCCCCAGCATTTT.

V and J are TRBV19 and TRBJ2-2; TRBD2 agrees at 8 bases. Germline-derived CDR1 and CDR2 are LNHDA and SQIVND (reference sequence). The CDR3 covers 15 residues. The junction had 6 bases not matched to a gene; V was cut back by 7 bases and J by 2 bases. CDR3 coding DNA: TGTGCCAGTACGCCCGGGGGGGCCAACACCGGGGAGCTGTTTTTT. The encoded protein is CASTPGGANTGELFF.

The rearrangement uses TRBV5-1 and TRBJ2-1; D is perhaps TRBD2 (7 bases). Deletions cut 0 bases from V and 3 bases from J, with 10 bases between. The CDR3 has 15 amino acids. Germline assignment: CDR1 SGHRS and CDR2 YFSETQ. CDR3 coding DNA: TGCGCCAGCAGCTTGGAGGGGGGGAGCTACAATGAGCAGTTCTTC. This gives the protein CASSLEGGSYNEQFF.